This T cell receptor (beta chain) was recovered during a study of T cell responses to AZD1222 COVID-19 vaccine. V was pared by 4 bases and J by 9 bases, with 10 bases between. From germline, CDR1 is SGHAT and CDR2 FQNNGV. The CDR3 covers 12 residues. The method was immunoSEQ multiplex PCR; TCRdb's version includes in-frame clones alone and lacks a portion of them. The sample contains about 130,000 clones, 89% of which appear only once. Study-level results: The sample set comprised mostly white British donors with more females, and clonal diversity was possibly underestimated. Increases in Spike-specific TCR breadth and depth were seen after two AZD1222 doses. Seropositive status at baseline applied to only five to seven AZD1222 recipients.

As to this clone: As yet, its antigen is unknown.

The sample was peripheral blood, taken on day 0 of AZD1222 vaccination. The chain carries TRBV11-2 and TRBJ1-3; no clear D gene. This clonotype was sampled from an adult in good health. The CDR3 region has the DNA TGTGCCAGCAGCTCGGATGGGGTCACCATATATTTT. Translation gives CASSSDGVTIYF.